Each of the 16 T cell receptor beta chains below was sequenced from the same sample in a study of CD8 T cells in Susac syndrome. RNA in amounts of roughly 0.5 to 1 ug was reverse transcribed with random hexamers. In TCRdb, the immunoSEQ multiplex PCR reads were re-called with MiXCR into one record per CDR3 protein. The sample shows around 190,000 distinct CDR3 sequences, over 85% of them seen only once. Sequencing was carried out using CD4+ T cells from PBMCs. The origin of the receptors is a human donor in good health.

V usage is TRBV4-1 and J usage is TRBJ2-1; 8 nucleotides match TRBD2. The CDR3 covers 17 residues. J gave up 6 bases and V 0 bases, and 10 bases lay outside the gene matches. Germline loops: CDR1 MGHRA, CDR2 YSYEKL. CDR3 sequence (DNA): TGCGCCAGCAGCCAAGATCCCCGGGGGGGAGTGCGCAATGAGCAGTTCTTC. Amino acid sequence: CASSQDPRGGVRNEQFF.

The V and J genes are TRBV27 and TRBJ2-7, with D tentatively TRBD2 (6 bases). The germline V gene has CDR1 MNHEY and CDR2 SMNVEV (reference sequence). This CDR3 region has 14 residues. Deletions cut 4 bases from V and 3 bases from J, with 13 bases between. CDR3 region: CASSSASADYEQYV. The CDR3 region has the DNA TGTGCCAGCAGTTCGGCTAGCGCCGACTACGAGCAGTACGTC.

This sequence joins TRBV5-1 and TRBJ2-1, with TRBD2 identical over 8 bases. Germline V gene sequence: CDR1 SGHRS, CDR2 YFSETQ. J lost 14 bases, V lost 0 bases, and 4 bases had no gene match. The CDR3 consists of 12 residues. Here the CDR3 DNA reads TGCGCCAGCAGCTTGGTGTCCGGGGGGGAGTTCTTC. This codes for CASSLVSGGEFF. The variable domain in full, with the rest retrieved from reference TRBV5-1 and TRBJ2-1, is KAGVTQTPRYLIKTRGQQVTLSCSPISGHRSVSWYQQTPGQGLQFLFEYFSETQRNKGNFPGRFSGRQFSNSRSEMNVSTLELGDSALYLCASSLVSGGEFFGPGTRLTVL.

The chain carries TRBV3-1 and TRBJ2-7, with 7 bases aligning to TRBD1. The CDR3 runs 13 residues. The germline V gene encodes CDR1 LGHDT and CDR2 YNNKEL (reference sequence). V shed 3 bases and J 1 base; nucleotides not matched to a gene: 0. The CDR3 spells CASSQTGSYEQYF. The CDR3 region has the DNA TGTGCCAGCAGCCAGACAGGGTCCTACGAGCAGTACTTC.

The rearrangement joins TRBV20-1 to TRBJ2-7; D gene ambiguous. This CDR3 comprises 11 residues. CDR1 is DFQATT, CDR2 SNEGSKA, per germline (reference sequence). Between the trimmed V and J ends, which lost 0 bases and 2 bases, there was a span of 2 bases. The chain's CDR3 is CSARDAYEQYF. DNA for the CDR3: TGCAGTGCTAGAGATGCCTACGAGCAGTACTTC.

The rearrangement links TRBV19 to TRBJ2-4; TRBD1 might be the D (5 bases). Germline loops: CDR1 LNHDA, CDR2 SQIVND (reference sequence). The CDR3 totals 16 residues. The V end lost 5 bases, the J end lost 2 bases, and 16 bases lay between the germline ends. DNA for the CDR3: TGTGCCAGTAGTCGCCCCCGACAGCCCACCAAAAACATTCAGTACTTC. Residues: CASSRPRQPTKNIQYF.

The chain carries TRBV20-1 and TRBJ2-2, with unresolved D. Trimming removed 0 bases from V and 6 bases from J, with 8 bases in between. CDR1 and CDR2 from the germline V gene are DFQATT and SNEGSKA (reference sequence). This CDR3 region has 13 residues. The DNA of the CDR3 is TGCAGTGCTAGAGAGAAGGACGCCGGGGAGCTGTTTTTT. Translating it yields CSAREKDAGELFF.

This sequence joins TRBV25-1 and TRBJ1-5; weak D call: TRBD1 (6 bases). The CDR3 loop spans 20 amino acids. The V end was cut by 3 bases, the J end by 0 bases, with 24 bases between. Germline assignment: CDR1 MGHDK and CDR2 SYGVNS. Here the CDR3 DNA reads TGTGCCAGCAGTGAGCGCCCTGCGGGGGGCGGCATGTATAGCAATCAGCCCCAGCATTTT. This encodes CASSERPAGGGMYSNQPQHF.

The chain uses TRBV5-4 and TRBJ2-7; weak D call: TRBD1 (5 bases). The ends were cut back, 4 bases at V and 0 bases at J, with 14 bases in the middle. From germline, CDR1 is SGHNT and CDR2 YYREEE (reference sequence). The CDR3 is 15 residues long. CDR3 DNA: TGTGCCAGCAGCCCTCATGGGGCGGCCTCCTACGAGCAGTACTTC. Protein product: CASSPHGAASYEQYF.

V usage is TRBV15 and J usage is TRBJ1-2; D possibly corresponds to TRBD1 (6 bases). CDR3 length: 14 residues. Germline V gene sequence: CDR1 LNHNV, CDR2 YYDKDF (reference sequence). V lost 2 bases and J 2 bases, leaving 9 bases between the germline ends. The CDR3 DNA is TGTGCCACCAGCAGATCAAGGGGGAACTATGGCTACACCTTC. Protein: CATSRSRGNYGYTF.

The V call is TRBV18, the J call TRBJ1-5; 9 positions match TRBD1. Looked up from germline, CDR1 is KGHSH and CDR2 is LQKENI. The trim removed 5 bases at V and 8 bases at J, leaving 4 bases unmatched. The CDR3 consists of 13 residues. The chain's CDR3 is CASSNRGPEPQHF. CDR3 in DNA: TGTGCCAGCTCAAACAGGGGGCCGGAGCCCCAGCATTTT.

This clonotype was picked up one time. This chain connects TRBV7-9 to TRBJ2-5; 12 bases fit TRBD2. This CDR3 has 14 residues. Trimming at V came to 8 bases and at J to 5 bases, leaving 6 bases not matched to a gene. Per germline, CDR1 SEHNR and CDR2 FQNEAQ (reference sequence). CDR3 sequence (DNA): TGTGCCAGCCTACTAGCGGGAGGAGGGGAGACCCAGTACTTC. This sequence encodes CASLLAGGGETQYF.

The chain employs TRBV27 and TRBJ2-6; 7 nucleotides agree with TRBD1. Germline CDR1 and CDR2: MNHEY and SMNVEV (reference sequence). V shed 3 bases and J 7 bases; nucleotides not matched to a gene: 3. The CDR3 is 14 residues long. CDR3 region: CASSFRQGANVLTF. The DNA of the CDR3 is TGTGCCAGCAGTTTCCGACAGGGAGCCAACGTCCTGACTTTC. Using reference TRBV27 and TRBJ2-6 for the parts outside the CDR3, the full variable domain is EAQVTQNPRYLITVTGKKLTVTCSQNMNHEYMSWYRQDPGLGLRQIYYSMNVEVTDKGDVPEGYKVSRKEKRNFPLILESPSPNQTSLYFCASSFRQGANVLTFGAGSRLTVL.

The chain links TRBV9 to TRBJ2-7; D is possibly TRBD1 (5 bases). The length of the CDR3 is 15 residues. Germline V gene lookup returns CDR1 SGDLS and CDR2 YYNGEE. Trimming stripped 0 bases from V and 0 bases from J, with 10 bases between. The CDR3 protein is CASSVGPTDSYEQYF. The CDR3 region has the DNA TGTGCCAGCAGCGTAGGTCCGACAGACTCCTACGAGCAGTACTTC.

The rearrangement uses TRBV30 and TRBJ2-3; D is undetermined. The CDR3 loop spans 13 amino acids. Germline V gene lookup returns CDR1 GTSNPN and CDR2 SVGIG (reference sequence). The CDR3: CAVVRVSTDTQYF. Written as DNA, the CDR3 is TGTGCAGTGGTTCGGGTCAGCACAGATACGCAGTATTTT.

The rearrangement joins TRBV12-3 or TRBV12-4 to TRBJ2-6; unclear D gene. This CDR3 contains 15 residues. V dropped 6 bases and J dropped 1 base, with 10 bases sitting between them. The CDR3 DNA reads as TGTGCCAGCAGACCTGTAAATTCTGGGGCCAACGTCCTGACTTTC. Translating it yields CASRPVNSGANVLTF.